The 14 T cell receptor beta chains in this list originate from one sample, sequenced in a study of T cell changes during pregnancy in multiple sclerosis. Sequenced by immunoSEQ multiplex PCR; TCRdb stores in-frame clones only, minus some. Among about 70,000 clones listed, about 90% were seen once. The sample here was peripheral blood, taken in the first trimester of pregnancy. These receptors came from a female donor with multiple sclerosis, enrolled in a pregnancy study.

The chain combines TRBV2 with TRBJ2-7; tentative D call: TRBD1 (6 bases). CDR3 length equals 16 residues. Germline loops: CDR1 SNHLY, CDR2 FYNNEI. V dropped 6 bases and J dropped 0 bases, with 18 bases sitting between them. The CDR3 loop is CASRKLTGSSSYEQYF. The CDR3 DNA reads as TGTGCCAGCAGGAAACTGACAGGCTCTAGCTCCTACGAGCAGTACTTC.

The chain carries TRBV6-5 and TRBJ1-1; no clear D gene. Germline V gene data show CDR1 as MNHEY and CDR2 as SVGAGI. The CDR3 runs to 15 residues. V gave up 0 bases and J gave up 4 bases, with 12 bases separating them. In DNA, the CDR3 is TGTGCCAGCAGTTACTCGCTTGGAGGGTTCACTGAAGCTTTCTTT. As protein: CASSYSLGGFTEAFF.

The genes are TRBV27 and TRBJ2-5, with TRBD1 matching 7 bases. The CDR3 loop spans 17 amino acids. V shed 6 bases and J 4 bases; nucleotides not matched to a gene: 17. Germline V CDR1 and CDR2: MNHEY, SMNVEV (reference sequence). The DNA for the CDR3 is TGTGCCAGCAGCTCCCCTCCCCGACAGGGATTACTAGAGACCCAGTACTTC. This codes for CASSSPPRQGLLETQYF.

The chain combines TRBV11-2 with TRBJ2-7, with D unresolved. The CDR3 sequence is 13 residues long. Trimming took off 5 bases at V and 2 bases at J, with 10 bases between the two ends. Per the germline V gene, CDR1 is SGHAT and CDR2 is FQNNGV. The CDR3 DNA reads as TGTGCCAGCAGCCGTGCGCGAGCCTACGAGCAGTACTTC. This translates into CASSRARAYEQYF.

This clone was counted once. The chain is built from TRBV15 and TRBJ2-5; D is perhaps TRBD1 (5 bases). There are 15 residues in the CDR3. Germline V gene data show CDR1 as LNHNV and CDR2 as YYDKDF (reference sequence). The V and J ends lost 6 bases and 1 base respectively, with 15 bases between them. The CDR3 sequence is CATSRWRQSQETQYF. CDR3 DNA: TGTGCCACCAGTCGATGGAGACAGTCCCAAGAGACCCAGTACTTC. Combining the CDR3 with reference TRBV15 and TRBJ2-5 gives the whole variable domain DAMVIQNPRYQVTQFGKPVTLSCSQTLNHNVMYWYQQKSSQAPKLLFHYYDKDFNNEADTPDNFQSRRPNTSFCFLDIRSPGLGDTAMYLCATSRWRQSQETQYFGPGTRLLVL.

The V gene is TRBV4-2, the J gene TRBJ1-4; tentatively, D is TRBD1 (6 bases). CDR1 and CDR2 (germline): LGHNA, YNFKEQ. Trimming pared 3 bases from V and 0 bases from J, leaving 17 bases between. This CDR3 has 18 amino acids. The CDR3 DNA reads TGTGCCAGCAGCCACCCCCAAGGGGGATTTGCAACTAATGAAAAACTGTTTTTT. It codes for CASSHPQGGFATNEKLFF.

The V call is TRBV10-3, the J call TRBJ2-7; 7 bases map to TRBD2. The CDR3 consists of 15 residues. J gave up 3 bases and V 2 bases, and 7 bases lay outside the gene matches. Germline-derived CDR1 and CDR2 are ENHRY and SYGVKD. The CDR3 nucleotides read TGTGCCATCAGTGAGGCACCGGGAGGTATCTACGAGCAGTACTTC. Translated: CAISEAPGGIYEQYF.

V gene TRBV6-5 combines with J gene TRBJ2-1; D ambiguous. V gave up 5 bases and J gave up 4 bases, with 12 bases separating them. CDR1 is MNHEY and CDR2 is SVGAGI in the germline V gene. This CDR3 contains 14 residues. This chain's CDR3 is CASSSLGEYNEQFF. CDR3 DNA sequence: TGTGCCAGCAGTAGTCTAGGAGAATACAATGAGCAGTTCTTC.

The V and J genes are TRBV29-1 and TRBJ2-7; D is perhaps TRBD1 (6 bases). Trimming cost V 6 bases and J 1 base, with 7 bases left between them. This CDR3 region has 11 residues. Germline lookup yields CDR1 SQVTM and CDR2 ANQGSEA. The CDR3 spells CSVRGSYEQYF. The CDR3 DNA sequence: TGCAGCGTCAGGGGATCCTACGAGCAGTACTTC.

This clone has more than one count but fewer than ten. The rearrangement joins TRBV4-1 to TRBJ1-1, with D possibly TRBD1 on 6 matching bases. This CDR3 spans 13 amino acids. Looked up from germline, CDR1 is MGHRA and CDR2 is YSYEKL. The V gene lost 4 bases and the J gene lost 1 base, with 7 bases spanning the gap. The CDR3 protein is CASSRGRNTEAFF. As DNA, the CDR3 is TGCGCCAGCAGCCGGGGGCGGAACACTGAAGCTTTCTTT.

V is TRBV27 and J is TRBJ2-2; 8 bases fit TRBD1. The CDR3 covers 16 residues. Germline V CDR1 and CDR2: MNHEY, SMNVEV (reference sequence). Losses at the gene ends were 3 bases for V and 6 bases for J; bases not matched to a gene: 9. Written as DNA, the CDR3 is TGTGCCAGCAGTTTTCAGGGGGCAACGTCGGCCGGGGAGCTGTTTTTT. It specifies CASSFQGATSAGELFF.

The V and J genes are TRBV30 and TRBJ1-4; 7 positions agree with TRBD1. The germline V gene encodes CDR1 GTSNPN and CDR2 SVGIG (reference sequence). V was pared by 7 bases and J by 8 bases, with 4 bases of the junction left unmatched. This CDR3 contains 11 residues. The CDR3 coding sequence is TGTGCCTCGGGACAGCAGGAAAAACTGTTTTTT. Its translation is CASGQQEKLFF.

The rearrangement uses TRBV27 and TRBJ2-7, with TRBD2 identical over 12 bases. Germline CDR1 and CDR2: MNHEY and SMNVEV (reference sequence). This CDR3 is built from 15 residues. After removal of 5 bases from V and 2 bases from J, the junction contained 4 bases not matched to a gene. As DNA, the CDR3 is TGTGCCAGCAGTCTCCGACTAGCGGGGGCCTACGAGCAGTACTTC. Protein product: CASSLRLAGAYEQYF.

The CDR3 nucleotides are TGTGCCAGCAGAATAGGGGGCATGGAGACCCAGTACTTC. Translating gives CASRIGGMETQYF. This chain connects TRBV2 to TRBJ2-5; 7 positions match TRBD1. CDR3 size: 13 residues. Germline V gene lookup returns CDR1 SNHLY and CDR2 FYNNEI. Losses at the gene ends were 6 bases for V and 5 bases for J; bases not matched to a gene: 6.